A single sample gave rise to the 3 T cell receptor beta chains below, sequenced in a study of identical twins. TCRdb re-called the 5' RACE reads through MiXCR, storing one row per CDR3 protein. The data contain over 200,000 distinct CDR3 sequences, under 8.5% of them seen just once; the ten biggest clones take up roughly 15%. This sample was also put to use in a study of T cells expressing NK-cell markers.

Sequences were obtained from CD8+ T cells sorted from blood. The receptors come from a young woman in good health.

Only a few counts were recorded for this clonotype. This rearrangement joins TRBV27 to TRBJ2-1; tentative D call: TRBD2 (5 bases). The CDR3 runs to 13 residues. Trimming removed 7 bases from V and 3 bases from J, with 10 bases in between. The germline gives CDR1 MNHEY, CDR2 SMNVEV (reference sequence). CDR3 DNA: TGTGCCAGCATAGGAGGAAGCTACAATGAGCAGTTCTTC. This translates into CASIGGSYNEQFF.

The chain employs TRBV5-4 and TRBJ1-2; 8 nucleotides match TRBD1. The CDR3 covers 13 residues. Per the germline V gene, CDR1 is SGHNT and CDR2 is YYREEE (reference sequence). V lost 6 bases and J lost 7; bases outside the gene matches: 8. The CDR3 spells CASTTGEVVGYTF. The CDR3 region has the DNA TGTGCCAGCACGACAGGGGAGGTAGTTGGCTACACCTTC.

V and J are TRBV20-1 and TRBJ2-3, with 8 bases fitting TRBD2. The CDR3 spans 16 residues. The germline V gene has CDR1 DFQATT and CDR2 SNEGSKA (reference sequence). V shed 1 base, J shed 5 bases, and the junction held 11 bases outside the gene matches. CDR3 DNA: TGCAGTGCTAGAGCGGCACGGGAGGGCTTGGGAGATACGCAGTATTTT. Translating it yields CSARAAREGLGDTQYF.